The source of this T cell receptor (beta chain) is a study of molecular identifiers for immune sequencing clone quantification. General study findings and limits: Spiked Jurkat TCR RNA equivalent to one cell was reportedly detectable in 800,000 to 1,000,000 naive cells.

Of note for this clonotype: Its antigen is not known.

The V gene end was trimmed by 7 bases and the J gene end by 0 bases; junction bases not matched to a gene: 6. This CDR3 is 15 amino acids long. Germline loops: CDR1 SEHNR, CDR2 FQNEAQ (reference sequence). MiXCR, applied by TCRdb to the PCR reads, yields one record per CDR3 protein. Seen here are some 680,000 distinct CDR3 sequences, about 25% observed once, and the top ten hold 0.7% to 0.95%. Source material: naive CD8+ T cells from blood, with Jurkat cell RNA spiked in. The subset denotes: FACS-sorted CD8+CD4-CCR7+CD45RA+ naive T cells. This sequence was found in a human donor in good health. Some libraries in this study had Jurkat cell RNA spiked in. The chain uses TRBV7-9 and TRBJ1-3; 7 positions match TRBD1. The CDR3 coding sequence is TGTGCCAGCACCCCTACAGGGGCCTCTGGAAACACCATATATTTT. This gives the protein CASTPTGASGNTIYF. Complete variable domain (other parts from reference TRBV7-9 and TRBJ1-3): DTGVSQNPRHKITKRGQNVTFRCDPISEHNRLYWYRQTLGQGPEFLTYFQNEAQLEKSRLLSDRFSAERPKGSFSTLEIQRTEQGDSAMYLCASTPTGASGNTIYFGEGSWLTVV.